The 16 T cell receptor beta chains below were found in one sample sequenced in a study of CXCR3-negative and CXCR3-positive naive CD8 T cells. UMI-labeled 5' RACE TRB cDNA libraries were prepared from the cells. TCRdb reprocessed the 5' RACE reads and reports one entry per CDR3 protein, with no DNA. The sample spans approximately 88,000 distinct CDR3 sequences; the ten largest clones claim approximately 1.7%. Sequenced sample: naive CXCR3- CD8+ T cells from blood. As for subset: CD45RO-CCR7+CD27+CD95- naive CD8+ T cells lacking CXCR3 (TNR3-). Source of these receptors: a human donor in good health. Some clones in this sample may be carry-over from other donors' samples.

This sequence joins TRBV27 and TRBJ1-1; TCRdb's D call, TRBD1, is unchecked because there is no DNA. CDR3 length: 17 residues. Per the germline V gene, CDR1 is MNHEY and CDR2 is SMNVEV (reference sequence). The CDR3 reads CASSSLTGGTMNTEAFF.

V usage is TRBV7-9 and J usage is TRBJ1-5. The CDR3 extends over 13 amino acids. Germline V gives CDR1 SEHNR, CDR2 FQNEAQ (reference sequence). CDR3 sequence reads: CASSLGPSGPQHF.

V is TRBV9 and J is TRBJ2-3; TCRdb proposes TRBD2, but this gene call is untestable without DNA. The CDR3 runs 15 residues. Germline CDR1 and CDR2: SGDLS and YYNGEE. CDR3 region: CASSDPSGEGDTQYF.

The genes are TRBV14 and TRBJ2-3; TCRdb's D call of TRBD2 is untestable without DNA. Germline CDR1 is SGHDN and CDR2 is FVKESK. The CDR3 sequence is 15 residues long. The CDR3 sequence is CASSQPAGSTDTQYF.

The CDR3 sequence: CASSQGWRDRSDEQFF. This sequence joins TRBV4-3 and TRBJ2-1; the TRBD1 assignment by TCRdb is unverifiable without DNA. The CDR3 spans 16 residues. The germline V gene encodes CDR1 LGHNA and CDR2 YSLEER.

V usage is TRBV29-1 and J usage is TRBJ2-2; TCRdb lists TRBD1, though no DNA is available to test this call. Germline CDR1 and CDR2: SQVTM and ANQGSEA. There are 14 residues in the CDR3. CDR3 in amino acids: CSAPGTVNTGELFF.

The chain combines TRBV12-3 or TRBV12-4 with TRBJ2-2. The CDR3 contains 13 residues. The CDR3 loop is CASTPGATGELFF.

The CDR3 here is CASSPGLADYYEQYF. This sequence joins TRBV19 and TRBJ2-7; TCRdb calls TRBD2, which cannot be checked without DNA. Germline CDR1 reads LNHDA; CDR2 reads SQIVND (reference sequence). This CDR3 comprises 15 residues. The full variable domain, completed using reference TRBV19 and TRBJ2-7, is DGGITQSPKYLFRKEGQNVTLSCEQNLNHDAMYWYRQDPGQGLRLIYYSQIVNDFQKGDIAEGYSVSREKKESFPLTVTSAQKNPTAFYLCASSPGLADYYEQYFGPGTRLTVT.

The genes are TRBV3-2 and TRBJ2-1; TCRdb outputs TRBD2, but without DNA this stays unchecked. TRBV3-2 is noted as a pseudogene. The CDR3 has 16 amino acids. CDR3: CASSQSIERGGYEQFF.

The J gene is TRBJ2-3, the V gene TRBV29-1; TCRdb selects TRBD1, and the lack of DNA leaves this call unchecked. This CDR3 comprises 15 residues. Germline values: CDR1 SQVTM, CDR2 ANQGSEA. The CDR3: CSVDIGQDPTDTQYF.

This chain connects TRBV7-2 to TRBJ1-1; the TCRdb D gene call, TRBD1, has no DNA to confirm it. This CDR3 is built from 17 residues. Germline V gives CDR1 SGHTA, CDR2 FQGNSA. The chain's CDR3 is CASSYGAGGMGDTEAFF. Looking up the rest from reference TRBV7-2 and TRBJ1-1 gives the full variable domain: GAGVSQSPSNKVTEKGKDVELRCDPISGHTALYWYRQSLGQGLEFLIYFQGNSAPDKSGLPSDRFSAERTGGSVSTLTIQRTQQEDSAVYLCASSYGAGGMGDTEAFFGQGTRLTVV.

The CDR3 reads CASSWGQESYEQYF. The chain has TRBV28 and TRBJ2-7; the D gene TCRdb calls, TRBD1, cannot be checked with no DNA. The length of the CDR3 is 14 residues. From germline, CDR1 is MDHEN and CDR2 SYDVKM.

The V call is TRBV7-9, the J call TRBJ2-7; TCRdb's assignment of TRBD1 cannot be checked, as there is no DNA. CDR3 size: 15 residues. Germline V gene data show CDR1 as SEHNR and CDR2 as FQNEAQ (reference sequence). This CDR3 is CASSLVPGNSYEQYF.

V and J are TRBV11-2 and TRBJ2-2. In germline, CDR1 is SGHAT, CDR2 FQNNGV. CDR3 length: 16 residues. Here the CDR3 reads CASLEGRVANTGELFF.

The chain carries TRBV27 and TRBJ2-1; lacking DNA, the TRBD1 call made by TCRdb goes unchecked. Germline CDR1 reads MNHEY; CDR2 reads SMNVEV (reference sequence). CDR3 length: 13 residues. This chain's CDR3 is CASSATGVNEQFF.

This rearrangement joins TRBV6-2 or TRBV6-3 to TRBJ2-7. The length of the CDR3 is 13 residues. Germline CDR1 MNHEY, CDR2 SVGEGT. The CDR3 loop is CASSGATGYEQYF.